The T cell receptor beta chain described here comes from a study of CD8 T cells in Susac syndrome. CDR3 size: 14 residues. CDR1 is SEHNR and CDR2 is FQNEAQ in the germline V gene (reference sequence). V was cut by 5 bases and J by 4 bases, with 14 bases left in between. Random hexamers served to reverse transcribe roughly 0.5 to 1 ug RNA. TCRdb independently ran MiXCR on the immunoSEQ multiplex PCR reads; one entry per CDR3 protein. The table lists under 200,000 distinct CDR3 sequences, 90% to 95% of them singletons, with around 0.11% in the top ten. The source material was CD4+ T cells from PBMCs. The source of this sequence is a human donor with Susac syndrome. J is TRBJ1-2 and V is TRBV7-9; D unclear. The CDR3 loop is CASSPLFLSYGYTF. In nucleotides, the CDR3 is TGTGCCAGCAGCCCCTTATTCTTGTCCTATGGCTACACCTTC.